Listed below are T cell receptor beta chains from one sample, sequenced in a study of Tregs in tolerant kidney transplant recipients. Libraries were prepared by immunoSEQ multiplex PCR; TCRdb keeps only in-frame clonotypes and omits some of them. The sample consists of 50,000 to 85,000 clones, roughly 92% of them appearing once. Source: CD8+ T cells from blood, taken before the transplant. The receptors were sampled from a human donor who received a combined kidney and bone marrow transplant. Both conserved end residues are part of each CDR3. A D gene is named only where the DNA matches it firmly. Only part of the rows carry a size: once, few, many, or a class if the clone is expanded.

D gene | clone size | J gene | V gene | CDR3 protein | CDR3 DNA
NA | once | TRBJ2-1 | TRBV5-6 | CASSSYYNEQFF | TGTGCCAGCAGCTCCTATTACAATGAGCAGTTCTTC
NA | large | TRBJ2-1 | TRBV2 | CASSRDSSHNEQFF | TGTGCCAGCAGTAGGGACTCAAGCCACAATGAGCAGTTCTTC
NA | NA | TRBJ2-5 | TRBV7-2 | CASSLVGGGETQYF | TGTGCCAGCAGCTTAGTGGGGGGAGGAGAGACCCAGTACTTC
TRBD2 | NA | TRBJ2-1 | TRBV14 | CASSPLAGELYNEQFF | TGTGCCAGCAGCCCCTTAGCGGGGGAGTTATACAATGAGCAGTTCTTC
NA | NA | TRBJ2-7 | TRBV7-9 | CASSPNSYEQYF | TGTGCCAGCAGCCCGAACTCCTACGAGCAGTACTTC
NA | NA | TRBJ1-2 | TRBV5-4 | CASSLDRSNYGYTF | TGTGCCAGCAGCTTGGATCGTTCTAACTATGGCTACACCTTC
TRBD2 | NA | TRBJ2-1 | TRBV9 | CASSVSGTSGYNEQFF | TGTGCCAGCAGCGTATCCGGGACTAGCGGATACAATGAGCAGTTCTTC
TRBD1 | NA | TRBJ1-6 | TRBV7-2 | CASSLDRSDSPLHF | TGTGCCAGCAGCTTGGACAGGAGTGATTCACCCCTCCACTTT
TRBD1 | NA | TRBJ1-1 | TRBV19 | CASSMELIRDRVPEAFF | TGTGCCAGTAGTATGGAGCTAATCCGGGACAGGGTCCCTGAAGCTTTCTTT
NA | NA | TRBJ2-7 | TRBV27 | CASSHSGQTYEQYF | TGTGCCAGCAGCCATTCCGGACAGACCTACGAGCAGTACTTC
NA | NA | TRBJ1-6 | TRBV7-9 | CASSLVSGANSPLHF | TGTGCCAGCAGCTTAGTTTCAGGCGCGAATTCACCCCTCCACTTT
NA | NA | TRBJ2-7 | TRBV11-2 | CASSLDTTLTYEQYF | TGTGCCAGCAGCTTAGATACTACCCTCACCTACGAGCAGTACTTC
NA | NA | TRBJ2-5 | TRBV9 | CASSVGGRGETQYF | TGTGCCAGCAGCGTAGGGGGGCGCGGGGAGACCCAGTACTTC
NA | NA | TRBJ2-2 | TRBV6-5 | CASSYRGRTGELFF | TGTGCCAGCAGTTACAGGGGTCGAACCGGGGAGCTGTTTTTT
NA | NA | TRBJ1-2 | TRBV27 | CASSLHPTLPGAPYGYTF | TGTGCCAGCAGTTTACACCCAACACTCCCGGGAGCCCCCTATGGCTACACCTTC
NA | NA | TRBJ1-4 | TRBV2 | CASTLSGINEKLFF | TGTGCCAGCACCCTATCGGGAATAAATGAAAAACTGTTTTTT
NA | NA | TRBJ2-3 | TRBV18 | CASSPGLNLTFTDTQYF | TGTGCCAGCTCACCGGGCTTGAATCTAACCTTCACAGATACGCAGTATTTT
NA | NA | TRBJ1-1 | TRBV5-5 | CASSLGQREAFF | TGTGCCAGCAGCTTGGGACAGCGTGAAGCTTTCTTT
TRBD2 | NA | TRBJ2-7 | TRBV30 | CAWSLGGTGEQYF | TGTGCCTGGAGTTTGGGGGGGACGGGGGAGCAGTACTTC
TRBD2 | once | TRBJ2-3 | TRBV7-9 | CASSQTSGVTDTQYF | TGTGCCAGCAGCCAGACTAGCGGGGTAACAGATACGCAGTATTTT
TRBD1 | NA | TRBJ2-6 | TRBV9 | CASSGQGRTNPGANVLTF | TGTGCCAGCAGCGGACAGGGACGAACCAACCCTGGGGCCAACGTCCTGACTTTC
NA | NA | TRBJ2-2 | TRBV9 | CASSAPVGGLNTGELFF | TGTGCCAGCAGCGCGCCCGTCGGGGGGCTAAACACCGGGGAGCTGTTTTTT
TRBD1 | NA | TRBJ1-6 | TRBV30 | CAWSVPPGQGMVVYNSPLHF | TGTGCCTGGAGTGTACCACCGGGACAGGGAATGGTAGTATATAATTCACCCCTCCACTTT
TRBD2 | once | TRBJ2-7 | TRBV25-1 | CASSPGTSGTRLTYEQYF | TGTGCCAGCAGTCCAGGGACTAGCGGGACACGCCTTACCTACGAGCAGTACTTC
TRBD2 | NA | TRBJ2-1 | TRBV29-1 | CSVSGIRRTGATSGSNDEQFF | TGCAGCGTTAGTGGGATTCGAAGGACAGGGGCAACTAGCGGGAGTAACGATGAGCAGTTCTTC
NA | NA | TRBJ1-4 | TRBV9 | CASTRDISNEKLFF | TGTGCCAGCACCAGGGACATTTCTAATGAAAAACTGTTTTTT
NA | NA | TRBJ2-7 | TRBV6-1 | CASSASSYEQYF | TGTGCCAGCAGTGCGAGCTCCTACGAGCAGTACTTC